This T cell receptor beta chain was found in a study of blood T cell repertoires in COVID-19. Study background: Whether acute or convalescent, the COVID-19 samples came from the United States, Italy and Spain.

Sequenced by immunoSEQ multiplex PCR; TCRdb stores in-frame clones only, minus some. The top ten hold around 1.2% of the sample, which has about 190,000 clones, approximately 90% seen once. The CDR3 covers 12 residues. J gave up 11 bases and V 10 bases, and 4 bases lay outside the gene matches. Germline loops: CDR1 MNHEY, CDR2 SMNVEV (reference sequence). Sequences were obtained from peripheral blood. The receptor comes from a man aged 30 to 39 with acute or convalescent COVID-19. The chain has TRBV27 and TRBJ1-6; the match to TRBD1 covers 11 bases. CDR3 amino acids: CATGQGAAPLHF. CDR3 coding DNA: TGTGCCACCGGACAGGGGGCCGCACCCCTCCACTTT.